The TCR beta chain under discussion was sequenced for a study of cytotoxic CD8 clonotypes in ibrutinib-treated CLL. Study-wide results and limits: Contraction or stability on treatment was seen for public clonotypes, which were uncommon. Clonality increased at ibrutinib response, then returned toward baseline at progression.

The method was immunoSEQ multiplex PCR; TCRdb's version includes in-frame clones alone and lacks a portion of them. This sample has 150,000 to 250,000 clones, with around 72% found just once. As regards this clone: Antigen: not known.

The TCR originated in a human donor with chronic lymphocytic leukemia. Sequencing used PBMCs, obtained after 24 months of ibrutinib treatment.

This CDR3 reads CSALPGAGANVLTF. CDR3 sequence (DNA): TGCAGCGCCTTACCGGGGGCTGGGGCCAACGTCCTGACTTTC. The V call is TRBV29-1, the J call TRBJ2-6, with D perhaps matching TRBD2 (6 bases). Germline V gene data show CDR1 as SQVTM and CDR2 as ANQGSEA. The V end was cut by 7 bases, the J end by 2 bases, with 12 bases between. The CDR3 has 14 residues.